This T cell receptor beta chain was recorded in a study of shared clonotypes between healthy human individuals. About this clone: Its cognate antigen is unknown.

The data were produced by immunoSEQ multiplex PCR, yet TCRdb's version contains in-frame clones alone and is incomplete. Seen here are roughly 2.4 million clones, roughly 95% observed once, and the top ten hold roughly 0.13%. Broader study findings: Approximately 5.3% was the fraction of naive CD4 clonotypes found shared across several donors.

In germline, CDR1 is SQVTM, CDR2 ANQGSEA. V trimming: 7 bases; J trimming: 6 bases; junction bases outside the gene matches: 10. CDR3 size: 13 residues. The chain combines TRBV29-1 with TRBJ2-7; 9 bases map to TRBD1. Source material: naive CD4+ T cells sorted from blood. The subset: CD45RA+ positively selected. The clonotype comes from a man aged 18 to 30 in good health. CDR3 sequence: CSGGTGGGGEQYF. The CDR3 DNA sequence: TGCAGCGGCGGAACAGGGGGCGGTGGCGAGCAGTACTTC.